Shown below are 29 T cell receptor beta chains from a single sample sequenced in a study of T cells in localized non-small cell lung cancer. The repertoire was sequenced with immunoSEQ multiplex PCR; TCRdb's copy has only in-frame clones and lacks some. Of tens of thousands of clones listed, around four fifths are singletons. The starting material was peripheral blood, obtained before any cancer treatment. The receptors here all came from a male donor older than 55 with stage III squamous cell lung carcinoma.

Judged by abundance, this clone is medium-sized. CDR3 DNA sequence: TGTGCCTGGAGTGTAGGGATGGGAGATAACATTCAGTACTTC. Translated, it gives CAWSVGMGDNIQYF. J is TRBJ2-4 and V is TRBV30, with D possibly matching TRBD2 (5 bases). CDR3 length: 14 residues. The ends were cut back, 0 bases at V and 7 bases at J, with 13 bases in the middle. Germline V gene data show CDR1 as GTSNPN and CDR2 as SVGIG (reference sequence).

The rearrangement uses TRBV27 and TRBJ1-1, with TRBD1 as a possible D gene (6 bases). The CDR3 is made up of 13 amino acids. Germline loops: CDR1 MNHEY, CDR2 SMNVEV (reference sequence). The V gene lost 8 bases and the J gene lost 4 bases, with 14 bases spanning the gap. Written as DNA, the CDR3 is TGTGCCAGCCGTACGGGGGGGGCCACTGAAGCTTTCTTT. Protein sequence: CASRTGGATEAFF.

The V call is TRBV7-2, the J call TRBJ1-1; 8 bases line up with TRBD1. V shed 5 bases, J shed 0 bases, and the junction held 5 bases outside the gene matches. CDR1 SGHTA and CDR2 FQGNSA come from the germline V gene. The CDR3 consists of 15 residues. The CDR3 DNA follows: TGTGCCAGCAGCGAGGACAGGGCCTTGAACACTGAAGCTTTCTTT. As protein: CASSEDRALNTEAFF.

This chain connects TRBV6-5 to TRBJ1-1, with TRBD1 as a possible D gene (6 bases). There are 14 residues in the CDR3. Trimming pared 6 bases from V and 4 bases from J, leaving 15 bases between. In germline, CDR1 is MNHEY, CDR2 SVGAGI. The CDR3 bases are TGTGCCAGCAGGAAGGGTACAGGGAGCACTGAAGCTTTCTTT. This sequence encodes CASRKGTGSTEAFF.

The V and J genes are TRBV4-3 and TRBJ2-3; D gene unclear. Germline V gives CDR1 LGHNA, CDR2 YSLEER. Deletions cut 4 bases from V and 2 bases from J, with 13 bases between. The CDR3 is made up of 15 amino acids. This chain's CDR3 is CASSPRGLVTDTQYF. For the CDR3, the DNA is TGCGCCAGCAGCCCCCGTGGCCTCGTCACAGATACGCAGTATTTT.

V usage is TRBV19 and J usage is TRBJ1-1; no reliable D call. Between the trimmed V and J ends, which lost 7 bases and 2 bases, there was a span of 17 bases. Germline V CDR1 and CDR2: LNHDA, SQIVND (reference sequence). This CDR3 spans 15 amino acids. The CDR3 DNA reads TGTGCCAGTATTGCCAATGGCAAAGTAAACACTGAAGCTTTCTTT. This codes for CASIANGKVNTEAFF. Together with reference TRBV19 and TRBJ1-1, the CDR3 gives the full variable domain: DGGITQSPKYLFRKEGQNVTLSCEQNLNHDAMYWYRQDPGQGLRLIYYSQIVNDFQKGDIAEGYSVSREKKESFPLTVTSAQKNPTAFYLCASIANGKVNTEAFFGQGTRLTVV.

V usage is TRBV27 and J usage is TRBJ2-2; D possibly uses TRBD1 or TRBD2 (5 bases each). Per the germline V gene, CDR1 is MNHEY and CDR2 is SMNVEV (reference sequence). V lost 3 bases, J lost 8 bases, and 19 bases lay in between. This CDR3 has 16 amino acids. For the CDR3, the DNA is TGTGCCAGCAGTTTTTTCGGCGGACGGGGCGAGGGGGAGCTGTTTTTT. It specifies CASSFFGGRGEGELFF.

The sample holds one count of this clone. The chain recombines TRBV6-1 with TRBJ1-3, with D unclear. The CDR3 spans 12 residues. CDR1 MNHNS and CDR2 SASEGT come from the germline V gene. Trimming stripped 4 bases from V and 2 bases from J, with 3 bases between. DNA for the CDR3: TGTGCCAGCAGTGGGGCTGGAAACACCATATATTTT. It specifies CASSGAGNTIYF.

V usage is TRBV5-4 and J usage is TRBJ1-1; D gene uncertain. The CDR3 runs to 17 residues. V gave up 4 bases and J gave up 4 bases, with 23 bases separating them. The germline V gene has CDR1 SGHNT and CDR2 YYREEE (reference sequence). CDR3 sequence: CASSPVGSLLGGTEAFF. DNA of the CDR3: TGTGCCAGCAGCCCGGTTGGCTCCCTTCTTGGAGGCACTGAAGCTTTCTTT.

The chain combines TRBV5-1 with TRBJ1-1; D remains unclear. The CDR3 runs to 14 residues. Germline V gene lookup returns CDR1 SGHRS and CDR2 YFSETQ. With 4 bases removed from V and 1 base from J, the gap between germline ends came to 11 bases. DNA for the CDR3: TGCGCCAGCAGCCCGTTGTACAGGAACACTGAAGCTTTCTTT. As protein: CASSPLYRNTEAFF.

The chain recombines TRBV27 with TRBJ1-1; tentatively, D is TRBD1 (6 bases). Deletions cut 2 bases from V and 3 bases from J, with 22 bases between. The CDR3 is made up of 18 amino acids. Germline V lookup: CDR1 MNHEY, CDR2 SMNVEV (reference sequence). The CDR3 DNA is TGTGCCAGCAGTTTAAAGGGGGGTAACGTCCCTTATGACACTGAAGCTTTCTTT. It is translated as CASSLKGGNVPYDTEAFF.

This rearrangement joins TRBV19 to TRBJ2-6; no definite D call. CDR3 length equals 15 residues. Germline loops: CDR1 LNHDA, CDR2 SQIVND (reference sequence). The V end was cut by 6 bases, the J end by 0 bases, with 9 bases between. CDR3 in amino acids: CASSSLPSGANVLTF. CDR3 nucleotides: TGTGCCAGTAGCAGTCTCCCCTCTGGGGCCAACGTCCTGACTTTC.

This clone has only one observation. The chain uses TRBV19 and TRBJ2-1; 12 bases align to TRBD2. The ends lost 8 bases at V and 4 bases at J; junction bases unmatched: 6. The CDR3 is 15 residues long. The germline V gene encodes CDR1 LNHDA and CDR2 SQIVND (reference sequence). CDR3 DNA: TGTGCCAGTCTCCTTCTAGCGGGGGGGTACAATGAGCAGTTCTTC. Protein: CASLLLAGGYNEQFF.

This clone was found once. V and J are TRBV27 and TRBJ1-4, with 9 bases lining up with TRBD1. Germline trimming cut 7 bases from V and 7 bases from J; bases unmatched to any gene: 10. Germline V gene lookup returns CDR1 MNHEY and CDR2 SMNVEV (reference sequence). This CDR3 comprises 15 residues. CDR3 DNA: TGTGCCAGCACGAGACAGGGGGAAGCTGGTGAAAAACTGTTTTTT. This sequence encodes CASTRQGEAGEKLFF.

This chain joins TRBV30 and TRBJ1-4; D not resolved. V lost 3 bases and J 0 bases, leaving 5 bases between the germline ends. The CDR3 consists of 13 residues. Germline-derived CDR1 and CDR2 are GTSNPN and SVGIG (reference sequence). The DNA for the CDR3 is TGTGCCTGGAGGTTCTCAACTAATGAAAAACTGTTTTTT. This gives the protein CAWRFSTNEKLFF.

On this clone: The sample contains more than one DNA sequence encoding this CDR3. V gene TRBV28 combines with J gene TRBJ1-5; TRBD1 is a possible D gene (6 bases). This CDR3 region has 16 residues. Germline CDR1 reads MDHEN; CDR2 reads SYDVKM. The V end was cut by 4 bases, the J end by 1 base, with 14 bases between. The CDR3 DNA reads TGTGCCAGCAGTTGGGGGGGGCCCACCAGCAATCAGCCCCAGCATTTT. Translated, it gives CASSWGGPTSNQPQHF.

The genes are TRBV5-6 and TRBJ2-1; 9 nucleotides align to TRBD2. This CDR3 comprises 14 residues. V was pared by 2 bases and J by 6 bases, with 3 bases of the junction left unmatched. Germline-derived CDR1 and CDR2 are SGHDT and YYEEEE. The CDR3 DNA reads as TGTGCCAGCAGCTTCATAGCGGGGGTCAATGAGCAGTTCTTC. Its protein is CASSFIAGVNEQFF.

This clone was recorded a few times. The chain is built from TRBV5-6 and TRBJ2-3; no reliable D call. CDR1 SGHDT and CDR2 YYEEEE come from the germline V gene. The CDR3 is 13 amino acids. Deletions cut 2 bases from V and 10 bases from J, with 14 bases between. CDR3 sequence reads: CASSFLDGLSQYF. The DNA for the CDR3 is TGTGCCAGCAGCTTTTTGGACGGATTGTCGCAGTATTTT.

The CDR3, as DNA: TGTGCCAGCAGCCAATCGGGCGAGCAGTACTTC. Protein sequence: CASSQSGEQYF. This chain links TRBV16 with TRBJ2-7; D remains unclear. This CDR3 has 11 amino acids. The germline V and J ends were trimmed by 0 bases and 6 bases, with 3 bases remaining between them. Looked up from germline, CDR1 is KGHSY and CDR2 is FQNENV.

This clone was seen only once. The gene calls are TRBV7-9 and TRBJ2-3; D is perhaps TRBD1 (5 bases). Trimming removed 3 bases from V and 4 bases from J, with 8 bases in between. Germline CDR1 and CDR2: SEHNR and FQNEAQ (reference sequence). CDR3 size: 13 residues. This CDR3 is CASSFRGADTQYF. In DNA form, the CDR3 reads TGTGCCAGCAGCTTTAGGGGTGCAGATACGCAGTATTTT.

CDR3 amino acids: CASNHLGEKLFF. The CDR3 bases are TGTGCCAGTAACCACCTGGGTGAAAAACTGTTTTTT. The V gene is TRBV19, the J gene TRBJ1-4; D gene uncertain. The germline V and J ends were trimmed by 7 bases and 7 bases, with 10 bases remaining between them. There are 12 residues in the CDR3. Germline assignment: CDR1 LNHDA and CDR2 SQIVND (reference sequence).

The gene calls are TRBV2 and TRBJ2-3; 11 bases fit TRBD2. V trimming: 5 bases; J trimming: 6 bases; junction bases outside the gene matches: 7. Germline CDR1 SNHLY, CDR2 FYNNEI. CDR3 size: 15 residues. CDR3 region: CASSLLAGARDTQYF. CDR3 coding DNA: TGTGCCAGCAGTTTACTAGCGGGGGCGCGGGATACGCAGTATTTT.

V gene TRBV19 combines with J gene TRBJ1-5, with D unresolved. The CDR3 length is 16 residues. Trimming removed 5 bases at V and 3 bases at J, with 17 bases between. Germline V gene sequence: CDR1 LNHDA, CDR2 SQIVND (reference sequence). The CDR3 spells CASSHYLGQNNQPQHF. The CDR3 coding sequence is TGTGCCAGTAGTCACTATTTAGGGCAGAACAATCAGCCCCAGCATTTT.

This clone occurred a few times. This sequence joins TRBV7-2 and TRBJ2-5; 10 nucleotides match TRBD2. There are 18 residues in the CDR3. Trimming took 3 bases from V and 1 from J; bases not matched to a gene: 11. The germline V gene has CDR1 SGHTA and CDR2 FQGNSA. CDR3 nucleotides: TGTGCCAGCAGCTTCCAATCCGGGACTAGCGCCCTCCAAGAGACCCAGTACTTC. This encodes CASSFQSGTSALQETQYF.

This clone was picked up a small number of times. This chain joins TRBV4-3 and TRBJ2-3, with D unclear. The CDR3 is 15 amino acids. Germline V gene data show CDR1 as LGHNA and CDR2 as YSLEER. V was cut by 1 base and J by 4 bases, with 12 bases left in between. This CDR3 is CASSQVVGSSDTQYF. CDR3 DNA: TGCGCCAGCAGCCAAGTGGTAGGGTCCTCAGATACGCAGTATTTT.

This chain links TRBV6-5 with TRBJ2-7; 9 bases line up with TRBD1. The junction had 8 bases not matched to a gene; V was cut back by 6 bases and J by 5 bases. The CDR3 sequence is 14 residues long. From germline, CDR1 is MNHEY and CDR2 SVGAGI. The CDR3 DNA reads TGTGCCAGCAGCTTGAGACAGGGGGTCCACGAGCAGTACTTC. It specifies CASSLRQGVHEQYF.

The CDR3 nucleotides read TGTGCCAGCAGTTTAAACAGGATGGTCTACACCTTC. Translated, it gives CASSLNRMVYTF. This chain joins TRBV27 and TRBJ1-2; possibly TRBD1 for D (5 bases). V was trimmed by 2 bases and J by 10 bases, leaving 11 bases between them. Germline values: CDR1 MNHEY, CDR2 SMNVEV (reference sequence). The CDR3 loop spans 12 amino acids.

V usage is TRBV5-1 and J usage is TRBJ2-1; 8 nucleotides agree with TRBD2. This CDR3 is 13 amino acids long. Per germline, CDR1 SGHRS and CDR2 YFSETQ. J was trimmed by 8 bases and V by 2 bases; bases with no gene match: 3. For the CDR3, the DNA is TGCGCCAGCAGCTTCCTAGCGGGCGATGAGCAGTTCTTC. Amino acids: CASSFLAGDEQFF. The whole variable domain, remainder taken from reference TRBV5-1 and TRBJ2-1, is KAGVTQTPRYLIKTRGQQVTLSCSPISGHRSVSWYQQTPGQGLQFLFEYFSETQRNKGNFPGRFSGRQFSNSRSEMNVSTLELGDSALYLCASSFLAGDEQFFGPGTRLTVL.

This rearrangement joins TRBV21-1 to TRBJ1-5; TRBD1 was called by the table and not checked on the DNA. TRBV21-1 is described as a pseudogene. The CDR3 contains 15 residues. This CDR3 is CASSKCDRNNQPQHF. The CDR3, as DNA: TGTGCCAGCAGCAAATGTGACAGGAACAATCAGCCCCAGCATTTT.